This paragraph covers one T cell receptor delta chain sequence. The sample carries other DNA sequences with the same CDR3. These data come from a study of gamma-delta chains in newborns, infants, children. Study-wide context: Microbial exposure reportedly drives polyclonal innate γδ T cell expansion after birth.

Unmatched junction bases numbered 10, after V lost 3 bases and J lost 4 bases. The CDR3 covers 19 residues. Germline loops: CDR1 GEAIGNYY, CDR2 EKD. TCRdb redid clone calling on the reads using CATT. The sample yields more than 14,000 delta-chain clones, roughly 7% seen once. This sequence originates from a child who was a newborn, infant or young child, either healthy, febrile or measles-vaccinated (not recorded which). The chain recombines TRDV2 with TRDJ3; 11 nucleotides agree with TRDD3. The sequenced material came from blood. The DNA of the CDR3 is TGTGCCTGTGACGGAATACTGGGGGATAGCTCTTGGGACACCCGACAGATGTTTTTC. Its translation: CACDGILGDSSWDTRQMFF.